Listed below are T cell receptor beta chains from one sample, sequenced in a study of shared clonotypes between healthy human individuals. Sequencing was performed with immunoSEQ multiplex PCR; in TCRdb, only in-frame clones are kept and a portion is missing. This table has 2 million to 3 million clones, 93% appearing once. Sequencing was done on a sample of naive CD4+ T cells from PBMCs. These receptors originate from a man younger than 35 in good health. Some clones in this sample may be carry-over from other donors' samples. CDR3s leave out the opening cysteine and the closing phenylalanine or tryptophan. Expanded clones are given a class, and other clones once, few, many or no size at all.

clone_size j_call v_call cdr3_aa
. TRBJ2-1 TRBV2 ASSGDSPSYNEQF
. TRBJ2-3 TRBV9 ASSVATSGRAWVDTQY
. TRBJ1-4 TRBV11-2 ASSVYRGPGEKLF
. TRBJ1-3 TRBV5-1 ASSFTGGSGNTIY
. TRBJ1-1 TRBV28 ASSLWTGRDTEAF
once TRBJ2-2 TRBV18 ASSPSLATNTGELF
. TRBJ2-7 TRBV7-2 ASSLGTASSYEQY
. TRBJ1-2 TRBV27 ASSLARANYGYT
. TRBJ2-7 TRBV4-1 ASSLWGQSSYEQY
. TRBJ2-1 TRBV2 ASPGERESDEQF
. TRBJ2-1 TRBV28 ASIINRGVGEQF
. TRBJ2-2 TRBV7-2 ASSLVWGTGGELF
. TRBJ2-5 TRBV18 ASSPRTAAVRETQY
few TRBJ1-1 TRBV2 ASESTRRAEAF
. TRBJ1-2 TRBV28 ASSSSGQGLGYT
. TRBJ2-7 TRBV6-1 ASSVSWGQGSYEQY
. TRBJ1-6 TRBV6-5 ASSYVAGPGSLH
few TRBJ2-3 TRBV5-1 ASSLGGTSTDTQY
. TRBJ1-4 TRBV14 ASSSGTTNEKLF
. TRBJ2-2 TRBV5-1 ASSREGLPAPANTGELF
. TRBJ2-1 TRBV5-1 ASSFGLAANEQF
. TRBJ2-5 TRBV28 ASFHGRGKVETQY
few TRBJ1-1 TRBV6-5 ASSSTVNTEAF
. . TRBV30 AWVAAEAYEQY
. TRBJ1-2 TRBV29-1 SADENYGYT
. TRBJ1-1 TRBV19 ASSIPPGRTEAF
. TRBJ1-5 TRBV11-2 ASSPGRDREWNQPQH
. TRBJ1-1 TRBV6-6 ASTTRENTEAF
. TRBJ2-6 TRBV11-3 ASSLGVGSGANVLT
. TRBJ2-1 TRBV5-8 ASSKQGAAYNEQF
once TRBJ2-1 TRBV12-5 ASGLVPGTGLHNEQF
. TRBJ2-4 TRBV6-5 ASSSGSLAKNIQY
few TRBJ2-7 TRBV10-3 AISLGQGAREQY
. TRBJ2-3 TRBV28 ASSPHQGGTDTQY
once TRBJ2-2 TRBV7-6 ASSLGLDRDRPGELF
. TRBJ2-7 TRBV5-4 ASSTGPGATPPGAYEQY
. TRBJ1-4 TRBV19 ASSMGRTDATNEKLF
. TRBJ2-7 TRBV6-6 ASSPGLAVIGEQY
. TRBJ2-6 TRBV14 ASSPRAGKPGANVLT
. TRBJ2-2 TRBV4-1 ASSQASENTGELF
. TRBJ2-7 TRBV5-1 ASSADRAGLGYKQY
. TRBJ2-2 TRBV27 ASSFRSGELF